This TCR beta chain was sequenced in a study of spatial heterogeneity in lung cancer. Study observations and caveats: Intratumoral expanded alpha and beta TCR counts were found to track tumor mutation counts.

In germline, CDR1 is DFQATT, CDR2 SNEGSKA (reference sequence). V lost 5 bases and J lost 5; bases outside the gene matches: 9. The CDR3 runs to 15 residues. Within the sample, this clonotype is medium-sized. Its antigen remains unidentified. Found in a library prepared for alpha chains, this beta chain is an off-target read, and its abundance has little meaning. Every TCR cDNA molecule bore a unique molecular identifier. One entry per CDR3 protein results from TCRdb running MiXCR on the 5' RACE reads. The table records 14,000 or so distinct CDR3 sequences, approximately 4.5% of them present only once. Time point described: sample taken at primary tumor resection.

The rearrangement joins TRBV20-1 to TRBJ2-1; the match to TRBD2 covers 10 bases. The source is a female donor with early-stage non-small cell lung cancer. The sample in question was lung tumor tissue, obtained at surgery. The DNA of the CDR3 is TGCAGTGCTCACCCCTCTAGCGGGGGTGACAATGAGCAGTTCTTC. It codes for CSAHPSSGGDNEQFF.